This T cell receptor (beta chain) was obtained from a study of blood T cell repertoires in COVID-19. Study-wide context: Specimens from acute and convalescent COVID-19 originated in the United States, Italy and Spain. T cells, B-cell-depleted T cells, or PBMCs provided the cDNA or gDNA that served as material.

The germline gives CDR1 MGHDK, CDR2 SYGVNS. Trimming removed 8 bases from V and 4 bases from J, with 11 bases in between. The CDR3 loop spans 12 amino acids. The data were produced by immunoSEQ multiplex PCR, yet TCRdb's version contains in-frame clones alone and is incomplete. The profile covers just over 25,000 clones, with 90% appearing a single time and approximately 10% taken by the ten largest. The rearrangement uses TRBV25-1 and TRBJ1-2; no reliable D call. The source is a man in his sixties or seventies with acute or convalescent COVID-19. The sequencing input was peripheral blood. The DNA for the CDR3 is TGTGCCAGCCGAGGTGGGTTCTATGGCTACACCTTC. Protein sequence: CASRGGFYGYTF.